This T cell receptor (beta chain) was captured by sequencing in a study of cytotoxic CD8 clonotypes in ibrutinib-treated CLL (dated by TCRdb to about 2021). The study in broad terms: The cohort included about 15 treatment-naive and 11 to 12 relapsed/refractory patients; some 18 were IGHV unmutated. Response samples were taken after a median of approximately a year on treatment, ranging from roughly 6 to 36 months. Partial responses were observed in approximately 24 patients and complete responses in 2; after a median follow-up of around 68 months, remission was maintained in 15 or so patients and progression was observed in some twelve. Patients were still on ibrutinib when every remission and progressive disease sample was collected. Longitudinal samples were obtainable from about 30% of the roughly 86 participants in the trial. Samples averaged about 260,000 productive templates and just under 95,000 productive rearrangements. Cryopreserved peripheral blood mononuclear cells were collected at three points: before therapy, at response, and at either sustained remission or disease progression.

About this clone: The antigen this receptor binds is unknown. One base away there is no much larger clone; base qualities are not given.

The goal of deep resolution MiSeq sequencing was a depth between 1 in 1 million and 1 in 200,000 T cells, and coverage averaged 10x per clonotype. The immunoSEQ hsTCRB Kit was used to generate the TCR beta libraries. As for the authors' bioinformatics: ImmunoSEQ Data Assistant and ImmunoSEQ Analyzer were used for data analysis, and V, D and J genes were assigned according to IMGT definitions. Clonality, which ranges from 0 to 1, was calculated as one minus the normalized Shannon entropy of productive rearrangement frequencies. Only overrepresented clonotypes making up at least 0.05% of the repertoire of each patient were included in the public clonotype analysis. Repertoires from about a dozen age-matched healthy donors in immuneACCESS were used as clonality controls. TCRdb took this table from immuneACCESS and kept in-frame rearrangements with V and J called. Such tables lack part of the clones; where checked against another copy, unresolved V genes explain under half of the gap, and the rest is unexplained. Clone size and the V and J calls come from that table; the DNA yielded D and trimming. Within this sample are over 140,000 clones, with around 81% of them counted one time only. The top ten clonotypes cover around 7.6% of the sample.

For TCR beta library preparation, 1.5 to 2 micrograms of genomic DNA was extracted from cryopreserved PBMCs. Longitudinal blood samples from CLL patients receiving ibrutinib monotherapy were subjected to high-throughput TCR beta sequencing. The patients were enrolled in a single-center, open-label phase 2 trial of ibrutinib monotherapy. CDR1 MGHRA and CDR2 YSYEKL were looked up in the germline V gene. From the cysteine through the phenylalanine, the CDR3 covers 16 amino acids. Of all the DNA, just the CDR3 is kept, 48 bases in frame from base 1. Compared with germline, V lacks 4 bases and J lacks 0 bases; bases without a gene match: 3. Results and caveats for the whole study, not just this receptor: Public clonotypes were found to be uncommon and were observed to contract or remain stable during treatment; the increase in clonality was shown to reflect expansion of private clonotypes at ibrutinib response. An increase in clonality was observed at ibrutinib response, with clonality remaining stable during sustained remission and falling back toward baseline at progression. Sustained-remission and progressing patients did not have matched sampling times, and lymph node repertoires were not examined. Baseline clonality exceeded that of age-matched healthy donors and correlated strongly with circulating CD8+ T-cell counts.

The clonotype originates from a human donor with chronic lymphocytic leukemia. Here the chain combines TRBV4-1 and TRBJ2-1; 10 bases in the middle match TRBD2. The source material was PBMCs, sampled after 36 months of ibrutinib treatment. CDR3 loop: CASSRGLATSYNEQFF. The sequence in DNA is TGCGCCAGCAGCCGGGGACTAGCGACCTCCTACAATGAGCAGTTCTTC.